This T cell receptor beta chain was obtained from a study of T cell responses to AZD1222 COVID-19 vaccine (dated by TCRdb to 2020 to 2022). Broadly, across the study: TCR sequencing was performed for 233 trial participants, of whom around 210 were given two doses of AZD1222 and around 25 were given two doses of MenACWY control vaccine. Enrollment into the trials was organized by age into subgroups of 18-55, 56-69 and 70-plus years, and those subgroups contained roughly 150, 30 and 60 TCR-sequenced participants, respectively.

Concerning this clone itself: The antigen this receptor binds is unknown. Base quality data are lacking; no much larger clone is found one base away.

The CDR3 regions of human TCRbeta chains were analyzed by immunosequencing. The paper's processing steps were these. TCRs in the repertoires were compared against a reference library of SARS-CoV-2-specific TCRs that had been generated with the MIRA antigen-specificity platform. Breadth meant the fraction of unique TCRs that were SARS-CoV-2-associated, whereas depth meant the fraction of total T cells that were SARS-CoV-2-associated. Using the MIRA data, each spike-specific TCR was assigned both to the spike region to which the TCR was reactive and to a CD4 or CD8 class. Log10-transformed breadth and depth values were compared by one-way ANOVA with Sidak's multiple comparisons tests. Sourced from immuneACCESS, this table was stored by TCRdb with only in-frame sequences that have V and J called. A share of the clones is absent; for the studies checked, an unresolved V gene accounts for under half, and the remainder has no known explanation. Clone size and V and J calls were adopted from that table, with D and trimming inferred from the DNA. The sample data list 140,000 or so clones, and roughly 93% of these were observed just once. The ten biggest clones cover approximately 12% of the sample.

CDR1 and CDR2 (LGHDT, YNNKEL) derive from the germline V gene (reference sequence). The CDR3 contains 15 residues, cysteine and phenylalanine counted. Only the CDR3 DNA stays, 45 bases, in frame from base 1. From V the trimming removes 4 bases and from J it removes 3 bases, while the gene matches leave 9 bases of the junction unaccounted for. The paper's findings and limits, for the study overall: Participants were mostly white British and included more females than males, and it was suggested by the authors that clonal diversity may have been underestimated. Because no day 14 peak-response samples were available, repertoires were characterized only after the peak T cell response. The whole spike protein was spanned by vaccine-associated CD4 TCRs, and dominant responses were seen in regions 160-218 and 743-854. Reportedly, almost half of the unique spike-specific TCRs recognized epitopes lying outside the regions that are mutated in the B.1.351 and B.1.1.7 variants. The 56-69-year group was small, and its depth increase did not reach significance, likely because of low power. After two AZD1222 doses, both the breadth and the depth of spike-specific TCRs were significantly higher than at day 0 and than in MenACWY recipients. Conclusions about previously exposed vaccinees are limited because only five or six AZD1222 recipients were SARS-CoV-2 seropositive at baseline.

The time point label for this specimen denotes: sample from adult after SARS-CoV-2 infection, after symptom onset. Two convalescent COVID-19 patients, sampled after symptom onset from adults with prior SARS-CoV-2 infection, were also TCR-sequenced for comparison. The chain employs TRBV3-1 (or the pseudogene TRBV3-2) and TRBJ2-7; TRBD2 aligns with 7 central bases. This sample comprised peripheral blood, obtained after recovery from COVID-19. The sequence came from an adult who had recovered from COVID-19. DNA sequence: TGTGCCAGCAGCCCAGAGGGCAGCGGGATCTACGAGCAGTACTTC. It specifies CASSPEGSGIYEQYF.